These T cell receptor beta chains were read from a single sample in a study of shared clonotypes between healthy human individuals. TCRdb keeps only in-frame clones here, not all; method: immunoSEQ multiplex PCR. This table has around 940,000 clones, roughly 72% appearing once. Sequences were obtained from memory CD4+ T cells sorted from blood. These receptor sequences come from a man between 18 and 35 years old in good health. The CDR3 runs from the conserved cysteine through the conserved F or W. The D gene is left open where the match is weak. Where a row states a size, it is once, few, many or the class of an expanded clone; other rows omit it.

v_call	clone_size	j_call	d_call	cdr3_nt	cdr3_aa
TRBV5-1	once	TRBJ2-3	-	TGCGCCAGCAGCTTGGCCCCGGGGACTAGCACAGATACGCAGTATTTT	CASSLAPGTSTDTQYF
TRBV18	-	TRBJ2-7	TRBD2	TGTGCCAGCTCAGAATATAGCGGGAGCGGTCTCGAGCAGTACTTC	CASSEYSGSGLEQYF
TRBV6-5	-	TRBJ1-1	-	TGTGCCAGCAGTTACCGGGGGGCCACTGAAGCTTTCTTT	CASSYRGATEAFF
TRBV18	-	TRBJ2-5	TRBD2	TGTGCCAGCTCCCAACCGGGAGGAGTCACCCAGTACTTC	CASSQPGGVTQYF
TRBV6-5	-	TRBJ1-6	TRBD1	TGTGCCAGCATGCTGACAGGGGGAAATTCACCCCTCCACTTT	CASMLTGGNSPLHF
TRBV18	-	TRBJ2-7	-	TGTGCCAGCTCACCGAACCAGCTTGGGAACGGGATCTCCTACGAGCAGTACTTC	CASSPNQLGNGISYEQYF
TRBV6-1	-	TRBJ2-7	-	TGTGCCAGCAGGAGGGGGGGGGCTGACGCCTACGAGCAGTACTTC	CASRRGGADAYEQYF
TRBV5-1	-	TRBJ2-5	TRBD2	TGCGCCAGCAGCTTGGAAGGAAGCGGGAGGGCAACCGGGGAGACCCAGTACTTC	CASSLEGSGRATGETQYF
TRBV6-1	few	TRBJ1-5	-	TGTGCCAGCATGAAGGACGGGAGCAATCAGCCCCAGCATTTT	CASMKDGSNQPQHF
TRBV5-1	-	TRBJ2-1	-	TGCGCCAGCAGCTCCGGGACTTACGGGGTTGATGAGCAGTTCTTC	CASSSGTYGVDEQFF